Listed below are T cell receptor beta chains from one sample, sequenced in a study of T cells after yellow fever vaccination. TCRdb analysed the 5' RACE reads with MiXCR anew, one entry per CDR3 protein. The sample includes 340,000 or so distinct CDR3 sequences, approximately 12% of them seen just once. Sequenced material: CD4+ T cells sorted from PBMCs, taken 15 days after the yellow fever booster vaccination. The receptor source for this set is a man in his late teens or twenties who received the YFV17D yellow fever vaccine. Both conserved end residues are part of each CDR3. The size field is filled for only some rows; it gives once, few, many or a size class.

CDR3 protein: CASSRSVMSNTGELFF; V gene: TRBV7-2; CDR3 length: 16; clone size: few; J gene: TRBJ2-2
CDR3 protein: CASSLSRSGTPPTDTQYF; V gene: TRBV7-7; CDR3 length: 18; clone size: few; J gene: TRBJ2-3
CDR3 protein: CASSVRTGGGEKLFF; V gene: TRBV7-9; CDR3 length: 15; clone size: many; J gene: TRBJ1-4
CDR3 protein: CASSIQGSGTEAFF; V gene: TRBV19; CDR3 length: 14; clone size: .; J gene: TRBJ1-1
CDR3 protein: CSVLGLAGTYEQYF; V gene: TRBV29-1; CDR3 length: 14; clone size: .; J gene: TRBJ2-7
CDR3 protein: CASSLGETGGQETQYF; V gene: TRBV5-5; CDR3 length: 16; clone size: few; J gene: TRBJ2-5
CDR3 protein: CASSYGGADEKLFF; V gene: TRBV6-5; CDR3 length: 14; clone size: few; J gene: TRBJ1-4
CDR3 protein: CSARPANEKLFF; V gene: TRBV20-1; CDR3 length: 12; clone size: .; J gene: TRBJ1-4
CDR3 protein: CASSADRRNIQYF; V gene: TRBV7-8; CDR3 length: 13; clone size: .; J gene: TRBJ2-4
CDR3 protein: CASSQVGTGVYNSPLHF; V gene: TRBV28; CDR3 length: 17; clone size: .; J gene: TRBJ1-6
CDR3 protein: CSARVPGLRADTQYF; V gene: TRBV20-1; CDR3 length: 15; clone size: .; J gene: TRBJ2-3
CDR3 protein: CASSQVEGSQPQHF; V gene: TRBV4-2; CDR3 length: 14; clone size: few; J gene: TRBJ1-5
CDR3 protein: CASSGRSTQYF; V gene: TRBV7-2; CDR3 length: 11; clone size: few; J gene: TRBJ2-3
CDR3 protein: CASSQDRTGWANVLTF; V gene: TRBV4-1; CDR3 length: 16; clone size: .; J gene: TRBJ2-6
CDR3 protein: CASSGPGTVFQFF; V gene: TRBV19; CDR3 length: 13; clone size: few; J gene: TRBJ2-1
CDR3 protein: CASSGPTALNTEAFF; V gene: TRBV6-1; CDR3 length: 15; clone size: few; J gene: TRBJ1-1
CDR3 protein: CASSVGGRMSTEAFF; V gene: TRBV6-5; CDR3 length: 15; clone size: .; J gene: TRBJ1-1
CDR3 protein: CASSSRTSGQETQYF; V gene: TRBV7-6; CDR3 length: 15; clone size: many; J gene: TRBJ2-5
CDR3 protein: CASSIRGIQYF; V gene: TRBV5-1; CDR3 length: 11; clone size: many; J gene: TRBJ2-4
CDR3 protein: CASSSIQGINQLQHF; V gene: TRBV7-9; CDR3 length: 15; clone size: .; J gene: TRBJ1-5
CDR3 protein: CASSLLGTYYEQYF; V gene: TRBV14; CDR3 length: 14; clone size: .; J gene: TRBJ2-7
CDR3 protein: CASSRSETQYF; V gene: TRBV3-1; CDR3 length: 11; clone size: .; J gene: TRBJ2-5
CDR3 protein: CASSLWGRVGGGYTF; V gene: TRBV27; CDR3 length: 15; clone size: .; J gene: TRBJ1-2
CDR3 protein: CASSSANQRGFSYEQYF; V gene: TRBV12-3/TRBV12-4; CDR3 length: 17; clone size: .; J gene: TRBJ2-7
CDR3 protein: CASSLGPGGAQETQYF; V gene: TRBV5-1; CDR3 length: 16; clone size: .; J gene: TRBJ2-5
CDR3 protein: CASSSGGFLEQFF; V gene: TRBV7-2; CDR3 length: 13; clone size: few; J gene: TRBJ2-1
CDR3 protein: CATSDAAYQETQYF; V gene: TRBV24-1; CDR3 length: 14; clone size: few; J gene: TRBJ2-5
CDR3 protein: CASSQGRPSYNEQFF; V gene: TRBV4-2; CDR3 length: 15; clone size: many; J gene: TRBJ2-1
CDR3 protein: CASSFAGPAKDTQYF; V gene: TRBV7-2; CDR3 length: 15; clone size: many; J gene: TRBJ2-3
CDR3 protein: CASSSWGTADTQYF; V gene: TRBV27; CDR3 length: 14; clone size: .; J gene: TRBJ2-3
CDR3 protein: CASSGGKGTLTGELFF; V gene: TRBV10-1; CDR3 length: 16; clone size: .; J gene: TRBJ2-2
CDR3 protein: CATSDGGAGSRDTQYF; V gene: TRBV24-1; CDR3 length: 16; clone size: .; J gene: TRBJ2-3
CDR3 protein: CASSQEGQASFSPQHF; V gene: TRBV4-3; CDR3 length: 16; clone size: few; J gene: TRBJ1-5
CDR3 protein: CASSPSRDSIDEQFF; V gene: TRBV7-3; CDR3 length: 15; clone size: .; J gene: TRBJ2-1
CDR3 protein: CSARRGAYNEQFF; V gene: TRBV20-1; CDR3 length: 13; clone size: few; J gene: TRBJ2-1
CDR3 protein: CASSSDSTDTQYF; V gene: TRBV9; CDR3 length: 13; clone size: few; J gene: TRBJ2-3
CDR3 protein: CASSERQGNTGELFF; V gene: TRBV10-2; CDR3 length: 15; clone size: many; J gene: TRBJ2-2
CDR3 protein: CSAPGGTGYSPLHF; V gene: TRBV20-1; CDR3 length: 14; clone size: .; J gene: TRBJ1-6
CDR3 protein: CASSQDLASGLSYEQYF; V gene: TRBV4-3; CDR3 length: 17; clone size: .; J gene: TRBJ2-7
CDR3 protein: CATSRQGNQPQHF; V gene: TRBV15; CDR3 length: 13; clone size: .; J gene: TRBJ1-5
CDR3 protein: CASSFTGLRGQPQHF; V gene: TRBV7-2; CDR3 length: 15; clone size: .; J gene: TRBJ1-5
CDR3 protein: CASSLGDRGTDTQYF; V gene: TRBV4-2; CDR3 length: 15; clone size: .; J gene: TRBJ2-3
CDR3 protein: CASTTDGNTEAFF; V gene: TRBV2; CDR3 length: 13; clone size: .; J gene: TRBJ1-1
CDR3 protein: CASSLQGNKNIQYF; V gene: TRBV4-3; CDR3 length: 14; clone size: many; J gene: TRBJ2-4
CDR3 protein: CASGADYRDTDTQYF; V gene: TRBV2; CDR3 length: 15; clone size: few; J gene: TRBJ2-3
CDR3 protein: CASTPEVVGSEQYF; V gene: TRBV2; CDR3 length: 14; clone size: .; J gene: TRBJ2-7
CDR3 protein: CASSPAIDSSGNTIYF; V gene: TRBV3-1; CDR3 length: 16; clone size: .; J gene: TRBJ1-3
CDR3 protein: CSANYGGSSYNEQFF; V gene: TRBV20-1; CDR3 length: 15; clone size: few; J gene: TRBJ2-1
CDR3 protein: CAIRGTGETQYF; V gene: TRBV10-3; CDR3 length: 12; clone size: many; J gene: TRBJ2-5
CDR3 protein: CASSLTPWETQYF; V gene: TRBV7-2; CDR3 length: 13; clone size: .; J gene: TRBJ2-5
CDR3 protein: CASSRDRAIPYEQYF; V gene: TRBV12-3/TRBV12-4; CDR3 length: 15; clone size: .; J gene: TRBJ2-7
CDR3 protein: CASTPGLENTGELFF; V gene: TRBV25-1; CDR3 length: 15; clone size: .; J gene: TRBJ2-2
CDR3 protein: CASSRLAGFTDTQYF; V gene: TRBV12-3/TRBV12-4; CDR3 length: 15; clone size: many; J gene: TRBJ2-3
CDR3 protein: CASSATYRGQETQYF; V gene: TRBV5-6; CDR3 length: 15; clone size: once; J gene: TRBJ2-5